The entry that follows covers one T cell receptor (beta chain) sequence. This clone was detected a few times. Its target antigen remains unknown. No base-level quality is on record; no much larger clone is a single base apart. Inclusion was restricted to participants for whom at least one PBMC sample before ART initiation and at least two post-ART samples were available. Every participant with HIV received treatment in the United States of America. Before DNA extraction, cryopreserved samples of about 1-10 million PBMC were thawed and washed. At the time of the earliest PBMC sample for each participant with HIV, ages ranged from 23 to 54 years. PBMC samples from each participant spanned 1-4 timepoints before ART initiation and 2-8 timepoints after ART initiation, with a median of 7 samples. Serial HIV viral load, CD4+ T-cell count, ART history and demographic data were obtained for every participant. Genomic DNA was extracted from unsorted PBMC with a Qiagen kit on a QIAcube, processed in batches of 12 samples.

The sample belongs to a study of long-term antiretroviral therapy in people with HIV (dated by TCRdb to between 2022 and 2023). Broadly, across the study: Collection of the earliest samples took place about a decade ahead of the 2015 WHO recommendation for immediate ART, at a time when ART was typically delayed until CD4 counts fell. A retrospective serial study tested whether changes in peripheral blood TRB repertoire composition and diversity were associated with ART initiation and durable HIV suppression. The cohort contributed about 180 cryopreserved PBMC samples from about 29 adults with confirmed HIV infection, collected serially over a mean of approximately 6 years (range 1-12). About two fifths of the roughly 30 participants with HIV were female. No cross-contamination during QIAcube processing was shown when test extractions of a monoclonal T-cell line were performed alongside fewer than 35 polyclonal samples.

Taken from the germline V gene, the CDR1 and CDR2 loops are SGHVS and FQNEAQ. V sheds 2 bases and J sheds 3 bases, leaving 13 bases between their ends. From the cysteine through the phenylalanine, the CDR3 covers 16 amino acids. Of all the DNA, just the CDR3 is kept, 48 bases in frame from base 1. General conclusions and limits of the study: Inferences about post-ART repertoire changes were limited because no data were available on ART adherence, viral resistance or therapy changes. Owing to limited PBMC availability, only the TCR beta chain was sequenced, without alpha chain pairing. The repertoire was dominated across all time points by expanded TRB clones identified before ART initiation, although this dominance was seen to fluctuate and to decrease in many PLHIV after ART. Unsorted PBMC were profiled instead of sorted CD4+ and CD8+ T cells because pre-ART samples had limited cell numbers. The samples span the years 2004 to 2017, and the ART regimens used at that time may not be as effective as current regimens. HIV repertoires had narrower CDR3 length ranges than controls, and the network structure suggested an antigen-experienced repertoire that shifted only slightly toward naive after ART. A significant increase in TRB diversity was found to be associated with ART initiation, although TRB diversity was observed to remain significantly below that of transplant donor controls even after long-term ART.

The immunoSEQ hsTCRB v3.0 assay was used at survey level resolution to sequence the TRB variable region. The target sequencing depth for TRB was roughly 40,000-55,000 T-cell genomes per sample. An Illumina MiSeq with a v3 150-cycle kit was used to sequence the pooled TRB libraries. On the authors' methods: Repertoire analysis was run in R within a reproducible Nextflow workflow that covered QC, data transformation and analysis. LymphoSeq2, an R package for AIRR-Seq data exploration, was used to implement custom analyses. After excluding a few samples that yielded fewer than 5000 total TRB sequences, fewer than 200 HIV repertoires remained for analysis. Among the roughly 180 retained HIV repertoires, about 57 were collected before ART initiation and around 130 after ART initiation. Repertoires were downsampled to 5000 TRB nucleotide sequences, with summary statistics averaged over 100 downsampling iterations. The analysis kept only TRB sequences whose CDR3 regions were at least seven amino acids long. Diversity was measured with a Shannon entropy-derived clonality score and the Gini coefficient. In the repertoire networks, any two of the top 5000 CDR3 amino acid sequences were connected whenever the two sequences differed by an edit distance of one. For TRB CDR3 amino acid sequences, GLIPH2 was used to predict antigen specificity groups and MHC restriction. To flag known associations with CMV, EBV, HIV or tissue antigens, CDR3 amino acid sequences were compared against VDJdb and McPAS-TCR. Pre-ART, post-ART and control groups were compared with Wilcoxon signed-rank tests and Holm-Bonferroni correction. The table was pulled from immuneACCESS by TCRdb, which kept in-frame rearrangements only. Such tables lose some clones; where checked, under half of the loss comes from unresolved V genes, and the rest has no known cause. For V, J and clone size, that table is used; D and trimming come from the DNA. The sample table records about 43,000 clones; 86% of these occur just once. The ten largest make up about 5% of the sample.

The TCR originated in a woman in her 50s with HIV. Recombination joined TRBV7-8 with TRBJ2-2, and TRBD1 may be the D gene, going by 5 matching bases. The material sequenced was unsorted PBMCs, taken 0.1 years before starting antiretroviral therapy. The nucleotide sequence is TGTGCCAGCAGCTTAAGCCGCGACAGTTACACCGGGGAGCTGTTTTTT. This encodes CASSLSRDSYTGELFF.